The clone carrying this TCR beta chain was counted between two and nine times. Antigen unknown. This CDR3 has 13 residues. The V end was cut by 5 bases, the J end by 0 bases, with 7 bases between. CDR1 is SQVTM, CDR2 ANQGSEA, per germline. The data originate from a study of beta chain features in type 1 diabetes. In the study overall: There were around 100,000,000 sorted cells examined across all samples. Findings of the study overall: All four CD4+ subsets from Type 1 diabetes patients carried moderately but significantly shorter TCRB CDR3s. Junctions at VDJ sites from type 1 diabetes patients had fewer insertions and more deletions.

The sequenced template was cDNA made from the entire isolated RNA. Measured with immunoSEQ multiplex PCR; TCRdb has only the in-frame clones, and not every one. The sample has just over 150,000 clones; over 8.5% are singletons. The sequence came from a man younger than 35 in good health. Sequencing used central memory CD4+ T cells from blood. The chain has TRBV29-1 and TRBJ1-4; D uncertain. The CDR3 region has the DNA TGCAGCGTTCGGGCGACAACTAATGAAAAACTGTTTTTT. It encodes CSVRATTNEKLFF. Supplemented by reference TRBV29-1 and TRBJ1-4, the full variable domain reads SAVISQKPSRDICQRGTSLTIQCQVDSQVTMMFWYRQQPGQSLTLIATANQGSEATYESGFVIDKFPISRPNLTFSTLTVSNMSPEDSSIYLCSVRATTNEKLFFGSGTQLSVL.